The next 17 T cell receptor beta chains were all read from a single sample in a study of response to subunit inactivated influenza vaccine. TCRdb reanalysed the RT-PCR reads using MiXCR and keeps one entry per CDR3 protein. This sample has approximately 680,000 distinct CDR3 sequences, with 15% to 19% found just once. The sequences come from PBMCs from blood, collected approximately 12 days after vaccination. All receptors come from a man over 45 who received an inactivated influenza vaccine.

This clonotype turned up a few times. This chain connects TRBV20-1 to TRBJ2-7; D is unclear. The CDR3 covers 14 residues. In germline, CDR1 is DFQATT, CDR2 SNEGSKA (reference sequence). Trimming cost V 0 bases and J 0 bases, with 9 bases left between them. The CDR3 loop reads CSARDLRNSYEQYF. CDR3 nucleotides: TGCAGTGCTAGAGATCTCCGGAACTCCTACGAGCAGTACTTC.

This clonotype appeared many times. The chain combines TRBV7-9 with TRBJ2-7; perhaps TRBD1 as D (5 bases). Germline lookup yields CDR1 SEHNR and CDR2 FQNEAQ (reference sequence). The V end was cut by 6 bases, the J end by 2 bases, with 17 bases between. The CDR3 has 15 residues. This CDR3 is CASSSPTGPAYEQYF. The CDR3 bases are TGTGCCAGCAGTTCCCCCACAGGTCCCGCCTACGAGCAGTACTTC.

This rearrangement joins TRBV10-3 to TRBJ2-7; D possibly corresponds to TRBD1 (6 bases). CDR3 length equals 16 residues. The V end was cut by 0 bases, the J end by 2 bases, with 14 bases between. Germline lookup yields CDR1 ENHRY and CDR2 SYGVKD. The CDR3: CAISESTLQGAYEQYF. The CDR3 nucleotides read TGTGCCATCAGTGAGTCAACCCTACAGGGAGCCTACGAGCAGTACTTC.

This clonotype appeared many times. The chain recombines TRBV29-1 with TRBJ2-5; possibly TRBD1 for D (5 bases). CDR3 length: 13 residues. V lost 7 bases, J lost 5 bases, and 17 bases lay in between. Germline-derived CDR1 and CDR2 are SQVTM and ANQGSEA. The CDR3 sequence: CSALRSHRETQYF. The CDR3, as DNA: TGCAGCGCCCTAAGATCCCACAGGGAGACCCAGTACTTC.

The rearrangement links TRBV6-2 or TRBV6-3 to TRBJ2-5; 14 nucleotides align to TRBD2. This CDR3 has 17 amino acids. Germline trimming cut 7 bases from V and 2 bases from J; bases unmatched to any gene: 9. Germline V CDR1 and CDR2: MNHEY, SVGEGT. CDR3 residues: CASIGLAGGQGQETQYF. The DNA of the CDR3 is TGTGCCAGCATCGGACTAGCGGGAGGACAGGGACAAGAGACCCAGTACTTC.

V usage is TRBV7-3 and J usage is TRBJ2-5, with D hard to call. V was clipped by 5 bases and J by 0 bases, with 7 bases between them. The CDR3 is 13 amino acids. Germline V CDR1 and CDR2: SGHTA, FQGTGA. The CDR3 region is CASSLQNQETQYF. The DNA for the CDR3 is TGTGCCAGCAGCCTACAGAACCAAGAGACCCAGTACTTC.

This clonotype was counted a few times. The chain links TRBV5-6 to TRBJ2-3; the match to TRBD2 covers 13 bases. V was pared by 6 bases and J by 5 bases, with 3 bases of the junction left unmatched. Germline lookup yields CDR1 SGHDT and CDR2 YYEEEE. The length of the CDR3 is 14 residues. The CDR3 DNA is TGTGCCAGCAAAGGACTAGCGGGAGTAGATACGCAGTATTTT. Its translation: CASKGLAGVDTQYF.

This clonotype was seen repeatedly, ten times or more. The chain is built from TRBV5-1 and TRBJ2-1; the D call may be TRBD1 or TRBD2 (5 bases each). The germline CDR1 and CDR2 sequences are SGHRS and YFSETQ. Trimming removed 0 bases at V and 7 bases at J, with 20 bases between. This CDR3 region has 17 residues. This chain's CDR3 is CASSLGRRSWTRNEQFF. Here the CDR3 DNA reads TGCGCCAGCAGCTTGGGTCGGAGGAGCTGGACAAGGAATGAGCAGTTCTTC.

The chain links TRBV30 to TRBJ2-4, with D maybe TRBD2 (5 bases). Germline-derived CDR1 and CDR2 are GTSNPN and SVGIG (reference sequence). This CDR3 is 16 amino acids long. V was cut by 2 bases and J by 9 bases, with 23 bases left in between. This chain's CDR3 is CAWSLPPSPRVAIQYF. CDR3 sequence (DNA): TGTGCCTGGAGTCTTCCCCCTAGCCCACGAGTCGCCATTCAGTACTTC.

The chain joins TRBV5-5 to TRBJ2-7, with a possible D match to TRBD1 (6 bases). This CDR3 has 17 amino acids. CDR1 and CDR2 from the germline V gene are SGHKS and YYEKEE (reference sequence). V was clipped by 0 bases and J by 1 base, with 17 bases between them. In DNA, the CDR3 is TGTGCCAGCAGCTTGGGATGGGGACAAAGGGGATCCTACGAGCAGTACTTC. Translation: CASSLGWGQRGSYEQYF.

V gene TRBV3-1 combines with J gene TRBJ2-5; the D gene is possibly TRBD1 (8 bases). The ends were cut back, 2 bases at V and 3 bases at J, with 16 bases in the middle. The CDR3 is 16 residues long. The V gene's germline CDR1 is LGHDT and CDR2 YNNKEL (reference sequence). The CDR3 loop is CASSQQTGGGEETQYF. CDR3 in DNA: TGTGCCAGCAGCCAACAAACAGGGGGGGGGGAAGAGACCCAGTACTTC.

The chain links TRBV9 to TRBJ1-1, with 8 positions matching TRBD1. Trimming cost V 2 bases and J 4 bases; bases outside gene matches: 4. The CDR3 sequence is 14 residues long. The V gene's germline CDR1 is SGDLS and CDR2 YYNGEE. CDR3 in amino acids: CASSVTGTGTEAFF. CDR3 DNA: TGTGCCAGCAGCGTCACCGGGACAGGCACTGAAGCTTTCTTT.

CDR3 nucleotide sequence: TGTGCCAGCAGCTCTAGTACACAGACTGGGAACTATGGCTACACCTTC. It encodes CASSSSTQTGNYGYTF. V gene TRBV7-2 combines with J gene TRBJ1-2; D not certain. The CDR3 is made up of 16 amino acids. The V gene lost 4 bases and the J gene lost 2 bases, with 17 bases spanning the gap. Germline V CDR1 and CDR2: SGHTA, FQGNSA.

This clonotype was counted only a few times. V and J are TRBV4-1 and TRBJ1-1; a possible D gene is TRBD1 (6 bases). The V and J ends lost 4 bases and 0 bases respectively, with 15 bases between them. The length of the CDR3 is 16 residues. In germline, CDR1 is MGHRA, CDR2 YSYEKL. The CDR3 region is CASSPERGEMNTEAFF. The DNA for the CDR3 is TGCGCCAGCAGCCCAGAAAGGGGGGAAATGAACACTGAAGCTTTCTTT.

The J gene is TRBJ2-1, the V gene TRBV7-9; D uncertain. Germline V gene sequence: CDR1 SEHNR, CDR2 FQNEAQ (reference sequence). The CDR3 is 12 amino acids. V lost 8 bases and J 0 bases, leaving 5 bases between the germline ends. Here the CDR3 reads CASARSYNEQFF. DNA of the CDR3: TGTGCCAGCGCTCGCTCCTACAATGAGCAGTTCTTC.

This clonotype has only a few counts. J is TRBJ1-3 and V is TRBV2; D not resolved. The germline V and J ends were trimmed by 2 bases and 4 bases, with 9 bases remaining between them. The germline V gene encodes CDR1 SNHLY and CDR2 FYNNEI. The CDR3 contains 14 residues. For the CDR3, the DNA is TGTGCCAGCAGTGAAACTGGATCCGGAAACACCATATATTTT. It encodes CASSETGSGNTIYF.

The chain uses TRBV7-2 and TRBJ1-3; D remains unclear. The CDR3 has 16 residues. Germline V gene data show CDR1 as SGHTA and CDR2 as FQGNSA. Trimming took off 5 bases at V and 0 bases at J, with 14 bases between the two ends. The CDR3 here is CASSPSPAGSGNTIYF. CDR3 DNA sequence: TGTGCCAGCAGCCCCTCGCCGGCCGGCTCTGGAAACACCATATATTTT.